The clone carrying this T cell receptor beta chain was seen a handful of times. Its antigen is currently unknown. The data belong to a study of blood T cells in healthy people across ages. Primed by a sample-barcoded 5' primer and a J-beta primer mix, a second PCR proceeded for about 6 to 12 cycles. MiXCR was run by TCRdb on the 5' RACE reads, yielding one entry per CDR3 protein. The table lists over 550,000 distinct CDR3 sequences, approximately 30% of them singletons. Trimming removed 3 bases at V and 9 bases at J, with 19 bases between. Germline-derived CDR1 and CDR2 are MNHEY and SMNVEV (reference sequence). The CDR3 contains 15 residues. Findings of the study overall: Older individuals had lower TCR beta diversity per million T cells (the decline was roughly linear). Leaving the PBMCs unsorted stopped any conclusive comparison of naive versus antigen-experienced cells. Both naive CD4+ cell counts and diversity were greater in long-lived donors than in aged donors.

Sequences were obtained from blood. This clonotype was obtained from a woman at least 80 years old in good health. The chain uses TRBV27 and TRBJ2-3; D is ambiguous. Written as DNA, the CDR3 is TGTGCCAGCAGTTTTAAGGCTGATGGGTTTGCCACGCAGTATTTT. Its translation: CASSFKADGFATQYF.